This passage covers 5 T cell receptor beta chains from one sample sequenced in a study of control samples from healthy donors and cancer patients. Only in-frame clones appear in the TCRdb table, and some are missing; sequencing was by immunoSEQ multiplex PCR. This table has 30,000 to 35,000 clones, roughly 94% appearing once. Sequenced input: blood. Source of these receptors: a man aged 55 to 70 in good health.

This clone was detected only once. This chain uses TRBV4-3 with TRBJ2-7; D gene ambiguous. V lost 0 bases and J 4 bases, leaving 4 bases between the germline ends. This CDR3 region has 12 residues. Germline V lookup: CDR1 LGHNA, CDR2 YSLEER. The CDR3 loop reads CASSQDQYEQYF. In DNA, the CDR3 is TGCGCCAGCAGCCAAGATCAGTACGAGCAGTACTTC.

The rearrangement uses TRBV5-1 and TRBJ1-2; D unclear. Germline V CDR1 and CDR2: SGHRS, YFSETQ. CDR3 length: 12 residues. Deletions cut 4 bases from V and 2 bases from J, with 6 bases between. CDR3 sequence: CASSVDNYGYTF. CDR3 DNA sequence: TGCGCCAGCAGCGTGGACAACTATGGCTACACCTTC. Full variable domain (remainder filled in from reference TRBV5-1 and TRBJ1-2): KAGVTQTPRYLIKTRGQQVTLSCSPISGHRSVSWYQQTPGQGLQFLFEYFSETQRNKGNFPGRFSGRQFSNSRSEMNVSTLELGDSALYLCASSVDNYGYTFGSGTRLTVV.

The V call is TRBV6-6, the J call TRBJ1-6; D call uncertain. Germline V gene lookup returns CDR1 MNHNY and CDR2 SVGAGI (reference sequence). With 8 bases removed from V and 5 bases from J, the gap between germline ends came to 13 bases. The CDR3 spans 14 residues. In DNA form, the CDR3 reads TGTGCCAGCTGCCTCGGCGGTGATAATTCACCCCTCCACTTT. Amino acid sequence: CASCLGGDNSPLHF.

The J gene is TRBJ2-7, the V gene TRBV12-3 or TRBV12-4, with unresolved D. This CDR3 spans 12 amino acids. V lost 3 bases and J 5 bases, leaving 8 bases between the germline ends. The CDR3 protein is CASSFVTNEQYF. Written as DNA, the CDR3 is TGTGCCAGCAGTTTTGTAACTAACGAGCAGTACTTC.

The V call is TRBV11-2, the J call TRBJ1-3; D gene uncertain. Trimming left V 0 bases short and J 4 bases short, with 10 bases between. Germline CDR1 and CDR2: SGHAT and FQNNGV. The CDR3 runs 15 residues. CDR3 sequence (DNA): TGTGCCAGCAGCTTAGATTCAGGCGCCGGAAACACCATATATTTT. It yields the protein CASSLDSGAGNTIYF.